Shown below are 23 T cell receptor beta chains from a single sample sequenced in a study of blood T cell repertoires in COVID-19. TCRdb's copy holds only in-frame clones and misses some; the assay was immunoSEQ multiplex PCR. Here the sample spans 360,000 or so clones, roughly 91% being singletons. The sequencing sample was made of PBMCs or T cells enriched from blood (not recorded which). The source is a woman aged 30 to 39 who had recovered from COVID-19.

The V call is TRBV6-1, the J call TRBJ1-1, with D uncertain. Germline CDR1 and CDR2: MNHNS and SASEGT. Trimming left V 4 bases short and J 5 bases short, with 20 bases between. The CDR3 is 16 amino acids. The CDR3 nucleotides are TGTGCCAGCAGTGCTACGATTGATATTTTAACGACTGAAGCTTTCTTT. Its translation is CASSATIDILTTEAFF.

This chain uses TRBV18 with TRBJ1-3; tentative D call: TRBD1 (5 bases). V was clipped by 6 bases and J by 2 bases, with 20 bases between them. In germline, CDR1 is KGHSH, CDR2 LQKENI. The CDR3 totals 17 residues. The CDR3, as DNA: TGTGCCAGCTCGTCAACCGGTACTAAGGGGCCTGGAAACACCATATATTTT. Encoded protein: CASSSTGTKGPGNTIYF.

The genes are TRBV29-1 and TRBJ2-1, with D perhaps TRBD2 (6 bases). With 4 bases removed from V and 5 bases from J, the gap between germline ends came to 9 bases. Germline-derived CDR1 and CDR2 are SQVTM and ANQGSEA. The CDR3 has 12 amino acids. The CDR3 sequence is CSVGWGDNEQFF. DNA for the CDR3: TGCAGCGTTGGGTGGGGGGACAATGAGCAGTTCTTC.

The J gene is TRBJ1-1, the V gene TRBV11-1; 9 bases map to TRBD1. This CDR3 comprises 16 residues. Germline CDR1 reads SGHAT; CDR2 reads FQDESV (reference sequence). V lost 5 bases, J lost 6 bases, and 13 bases stayed unmatched. The CDR3 loop reads CASSETTGGLEAEAFF. DNA of the CDR3: TGTGCCAGCAGCGAAACGACAGGGGGGCTCGAGGCTGAAGCTTTCTTT. Combining the CDR3 with reference TRBV11-1 and TRBJ1-1 gives the whole variable domain EAEVAQSPRYKITEKSQAVAFWCDPISGHATLYWYRQILGQGPELLVQFQDESVVDDSQLPKDRFSAERLKGVDSTLKIQPAELGDSAMYLCASSETTGGLEAEAFFGQGTRLTVV.

The CDR3 DNA is TGTGCCAGCAGCAATTCGGGGATGAATGAGCAGTTCTTC. It is translated as CASSNSGMNEQFF. The rearrangement uses TRBV21-1 and TRBJ2-1; the table's D gene call, TRBD2, was not cross checked with the DNA. TRBV21-1 is flagged as a pseudogene. The CDR3 is 13 amino acids.

The V and J genes are TRBV7-9 and TRBJ2-7; 8 bases align to TRBD1. The CDR3 covers 15 residues. The V and J ends lost 0 bases and 0 bases, in that order; junction bases with no gene match: 1. Germline CDR1 and CDR2: SEHNR and FQNEAQ (reference sequence). For the CDR3, the DNA is TGTGCCAGCAGCTTAGCCGGGACAGGCTCCTACGAGCAGTACTTC. Translation gives CASSLAGTGSYEQYF.

The chain links TRBV5-1 to TRBJ2-4; D ambiguous. CDR3 length: 17 residues. Trimming removed 4 bases from V and 0 bases from J, with 17 bases in between. Germline values: CDR1 SGHRS, CDR2 YFSETQ. The CDR3 loop reads CASSPSPQTLAKNIQYF. CDR3 bases: TGCGCCAGCAGCCCCTCCCCCCAGACACTAGCCAAAAACATTCAGTACTTC.

This clone was found once. The rearrangement joins TRBV6-5 to TRBJ1-6; maybe TRBD1 (5 bases). The CDR3 is made up of 13 amino acids. V lost 5 bases and J lost 9, with 11 bases in between. Looked up from germline, CDR1 is MNHEY and CDR2 is SVGAGI. CDR3 DNA: TGTGCCAGCAGTAGGGAGGGGTCTTCACCCCTCCACTTT. The encoded protein is CASSREGSSPLHF.

The rearrangement joins TRBV19 to TRBJ2-3; TRBD1 agrees at 9 bases. After removal of 3 bases from V and 2 bases from J, the junction contained 3 bases not matched to a gene. Germline assignment: CDR1 LNHDA and CDR2 SQIVND (reference sequence). This CDR3 has 15 amino acids. CDR3 in DNA: TGTGCCAGTAGTATGGACAGGGGCTTCACAGATACGCAGTATTTT. Translating gives CASSMDRGFTDTQYF.

This chain connects TRBV19 to TRBJ2-3, with 10 bases lining up with TRBD2. The CDR3 contains 14 residues. Germline CDR1 is LNHDA and CDR2 is SQIVND (reference sequence). V lost 6 bases, J lost 1 base, and 1 base stayed unmatched. CDR3 loop: CASRLAGRTDTQYF. The DNA of the CDR3 is TGTGCCAGTAGACTAGCGGGACGCACAGATACGCAGTATTTT.

This chain joins TRBV6-6 and TRBJ2-1, with 12 nucleotides matching TRBD2. Germline V lookup: CDR1 MNHNY, CDR2 SVGAGI (reference sequence). There are 15 residues in the CDR3. V shed 6 bases and J 6 bases; nucleotides not matched to a gene: 6. The CDR3 DNA follows: TGTGCCAGCAGGCATACTAGCGGGGGGTTCAATGAGCAGTTCTTC. Translation: CASRHTSGGFNEQFF.

The rearrangement joins TRBV19 to TRBJ1-2, with a possible D match to TRBD1 (5 bases). The CDR3 has 14 residues. The germline V gene has CDR1 LNHDA and CDR2 SQIVND (reference sequence). Trimming pared 3 bases from V and 2 bases from J, leaving 10 bases between. DNA of the CDR3: TGTGCCAGTAGTATGCAGGAGGGGAACTATGGCTACACCTTC. The encoded protein is CASSMQEGNYGYTF.

The chain joins TRBV11-3 to TRBJ2-1; TRBD2 matches at 9 bases. V was clipped by 0 bases and J by 6 bases; unmatched bases: 6. The V gene's germline CDR1 is SGHNT and CDR2 YENEEA. The CDR3 is made up of 16 amino acids. The CDR3 region is CASSLEGGGAGNEQFF. In nucleotides, the CDR3 is TGTGCCAGCAGCTTAGAGGGCGGGGGGGCCGGCAATGAGCAGTTCTTC.

CDR3 DNA sequence: TGTGCCAGCAGCACCACCTATGGGGCTACGCAGTATTTT. This translates into CASSTTYGATQYF. The chain links TRBV11-2 to TRBJ2-3, with a tentative D call TRBD1 (5 bases). There are 13 residues in the CDR3. Per germline, CDR1 SGHAT and CDR2 FQNNGV. The V and J ends lost 5 bases and 8 bases respectively, with 14 bases between them.

The V gene is TRBV23-1, the J gene TRBJ2-7, with a tentative D call TRBD1 (5 bases). TRBV23-1 is annotated as an ORF whose role is uncertain. CDR3 size: 16 residues. The germline V and J ends were trimmed by 8 bases and 2 bases, with 22 bases remaining between them. CDR3 DNA sequence: TGCGCCAGCGTATCAACAGGTTCCCCTCGGGCCTACGAGCAGTACTTC. Translation gives CASVSTGSPRAYEQYF.

The chain combines TRBV7-9 with TRBJ2-1, with 8 bases fitting TRBD2. The CDR3 runs to 12 residues. V was clipped by 10 bases and J by 7 bases; unmatched bases: 6. Germline CDR1 and CDR2: SEHNR and FQNEAQ (reference sequence). The CDR3, as DNA: TGTGCCACCTCAGCGGGGGTTAATGAGCAGTTCTTC. It yields the protein CATSAGVNEQFF.

This chain uses TRBV30 with TRBJ1-1; D is perhaps TRBD1 (6 bases). The CDR3 is 14 residues long. Germline CDR1 GTSNPN, CDR2 SVGIG (reference sequence). Trimming shortened V by 3 bases and J by 9 bases, and 20 bases separated the two germline ends. The CDR3 protein is CAWSGGAQRPKAFF. The DNA for the CDR3 is TGTGCCTGGAGCGGGGGGGCGCAGAGACCGAAAGCTTTCTTT. Using reference TRBV30 and TRBJ1-1 for the parts outside the CDR3, the full variable domain is SQTIHQWPATLVQPVGSPLSLECTVEGTSNPNLYWYRQAAGRGLQLLFYSVGIGQISSEVPQNLSASRPQDRQFILSSKKLLLSDSGFYLCAWSGGAQRPKAFFGQGTRLTVV.

CDR3 region: CASSQDTGYWEKLFF. CDR3 DNA sequence: TGTGCCAGCAGCCAAGATACAGGGTACTGGGAAAAACTGTTTTTT. The chain joins TRBV4-2 to TRBJ1-4, with D perhaps matching TRBD1 (6 bases). From germline, CDR1 is LGHNA and CDR2 YNFKEQ. CDR3 size: 15 residues. V gave up 0 bases and J gave up 8 bases, with 13 bases separating them.

V usage is TRBV28 and J usage is TRBJ1-2; no clear D gene. V lost 2 bases to trimming and J lost 5 bases, with 18 bases between them. The CDR3 has 16 residues. CDR1 and CDR2 from the germline V gene are MDHEN and SYDVKM. CDR3 residues: CASSLILEVSTYGYTF. The CDR3 coding sequence is TGTGCCAGCAGTTTAATTCTTGAGGTGTCAACATATGGCTACACCTTC.

The chain recombines TRBV9 with TRBJ2-1, with 10 bases that match TRBD2. V was pared by 3 bases and J by 9 bases, with 6 bases of the junction left unmatched. The CDR3 is made up of 14 amino acids. From germline, CDR1 is SGDLS and CDR2 YYNGEE. DNA of the CDR3: TGTGCCAGCAGCGCCCCCGGGACTAGCGTTGAGCAGTTCTTC. This gives the protein CASSAPGTSVEQFF. The whole variable domain, filled in from reference TRBV9 and TRBJ2-1, reads DSGVTQTPKHLITATGQRVTLRCSPRSGDLSVYWYQQSLDQGLQFLIQYYNGEERAKGNILERFSAQQFPDLHSELNLSSLELGDSALYFCASSAPGTSVEQFFGPGTRLTVL.

This clone has a handful of counts. The V call is TRBV10-1, the J call TRBJ2-3; 8 bases fit TRBD2. Looked up from germline, CDR1 is WNHNN and CDR2 is SYGVQD (reference sequence). The CDR3 sequence is 15 residues long. Trimming took 3 bases from V and 1 from J; bases not matched to a gene: 3. CDR3 DNA: TGCGCCAGCAGTGAAATGACTAGCGGCACAGATACGCAGTATTTT. Amino acids: CASSEMTSGTDTQYF.

The chain couples TRBV6-2 or TRBV6-3 to TRBJ2-5; 9 bases map to TRBD1. This CDR3 region has 14 residues. The germline V gene encodes CDR1 MNHEY and CDR2 SVGEGT. V trimming: 4 bases; J trimming: 5 bases; junction bases outside the gene matches: 5. CDR3 residues: CASSSGQGYETQYF. Here the CDR3 DNA reads TGTGCCAGCAGTTCGGGACAGGGATATGAGACCCAGTACTTC.

The V and J genes are TRBV10-3 and TRBJ2-1; 11 nucleotides line up with TRBD2. The CDR3 runs to 17 residues. CDR1 and CDR2 from the germline V gene are ENHRY and SYGVKD. J gave up 0 bases and V 9 bases, and 10 bases lay outside the gene matches. CDR3 protein: CAIARLAGQSSYNEQFF. In nucleotides, the CDR3 is TGTGCCATTGCGAGACTAGCGGGGCAGAGCTCCTACAATGAGCAGTTCTTC.